This T cell receptor (beta chain) originates from a study of blood T cells in healthy people across ages. Together with a sample-barcoded 5' primer, a J-beta primer mix was included in a second PCR lasting about 6 to 11 cycles. Sequencing recovered at least 2.5 million CDR3-containing paired-end reads from each sample. TCRdb re-called the 5' RACE reads with MiXCR, one entry per CDR3 protein. The sample lists about 1.8 million distinct CDR3 sequences, about 49% occurring once. Germline CDR1 is SQVTM and CDR2 is ANQGSEA. This CDR3 is 16 amino acids long. The sample taken for sequencing was blood. This receptor was identified in a woman between 35 and 50 years old in good health. The chain couples TRBV29-1 to TRBJ2-1, with D perhaps TRBD1 (5 bases). The J call may be faulty, since TRBJ2-7 better matches the DNA end. CDR3: CSVRISTGYSYNEQYF. The CDR3 nucleotides read TGCAGCGTTCGAATTAGTACAGGTTACTCCTACAATGAGCAGTACTTC.